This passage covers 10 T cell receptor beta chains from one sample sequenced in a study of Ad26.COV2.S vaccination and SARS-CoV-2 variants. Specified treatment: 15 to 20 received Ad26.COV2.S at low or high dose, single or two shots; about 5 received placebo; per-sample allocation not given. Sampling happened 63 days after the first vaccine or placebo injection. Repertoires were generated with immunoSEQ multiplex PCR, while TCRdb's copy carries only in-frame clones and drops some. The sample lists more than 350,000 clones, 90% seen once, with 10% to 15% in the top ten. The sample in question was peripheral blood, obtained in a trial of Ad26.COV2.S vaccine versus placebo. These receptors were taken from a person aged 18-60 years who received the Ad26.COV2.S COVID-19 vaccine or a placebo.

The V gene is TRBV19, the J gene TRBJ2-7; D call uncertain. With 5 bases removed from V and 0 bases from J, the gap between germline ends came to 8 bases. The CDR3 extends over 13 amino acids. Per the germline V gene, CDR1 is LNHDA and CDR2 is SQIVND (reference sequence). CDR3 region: CASSRVLSYEQYF. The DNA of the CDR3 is TGTGCCAGTAGTCGCGTGCTCTCCTACGAGCAGTACTTC.

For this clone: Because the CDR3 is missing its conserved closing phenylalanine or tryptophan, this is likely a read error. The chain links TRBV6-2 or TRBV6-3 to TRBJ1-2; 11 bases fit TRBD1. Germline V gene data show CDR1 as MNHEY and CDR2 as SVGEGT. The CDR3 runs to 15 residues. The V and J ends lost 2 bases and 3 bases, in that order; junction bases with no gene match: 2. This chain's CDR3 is CASSYGTGGDYGYTL. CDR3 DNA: TGTGCCAGCAGTTACGGGACAGGGGGAGACTATGGCTACACCCTC.

The CDR3 sequence: CASSLATGQPQHF. Written as DNA, the CDR3 is TGTGCCAGCAGCTTAGCCACGGGTCAGCCCCAGCATTTT. The rearrangement links TRBV7-9 to TRBJ1-5; D unclear. The CDR3 has 13 residues. The V and J ends lost 0 bases and 6 bases respectively, with 6 bases between them. From germline, CDR1 is SEHNR and CDR2 FQNEAQ (reference sequence).

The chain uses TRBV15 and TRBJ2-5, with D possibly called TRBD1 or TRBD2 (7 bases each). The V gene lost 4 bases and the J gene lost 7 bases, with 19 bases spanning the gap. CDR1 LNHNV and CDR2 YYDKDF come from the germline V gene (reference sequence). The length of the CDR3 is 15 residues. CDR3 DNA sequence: TGTGCCACCAGCATAGCATGGACAGGCGGGGGGACCCAGTACTTC. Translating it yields CATSIAWTGGGTQYF.

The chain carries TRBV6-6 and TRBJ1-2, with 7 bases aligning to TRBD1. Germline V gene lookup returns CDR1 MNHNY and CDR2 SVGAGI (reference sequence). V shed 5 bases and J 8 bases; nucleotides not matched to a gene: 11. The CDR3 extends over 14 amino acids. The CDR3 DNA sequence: TGTGCCAGCAGTGGCAGGGGGGAAATCTCGGGCTACACCTTC. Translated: CASSGRGEISGYTF.

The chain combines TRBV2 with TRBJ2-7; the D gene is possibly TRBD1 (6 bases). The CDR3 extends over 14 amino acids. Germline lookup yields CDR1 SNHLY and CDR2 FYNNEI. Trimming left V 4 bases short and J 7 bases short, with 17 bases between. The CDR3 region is CASSGGTYEGEQYF. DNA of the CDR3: TGTGCCAGCAGTGGGGGGACATATGAAGGAGAGCAGTACTTC.

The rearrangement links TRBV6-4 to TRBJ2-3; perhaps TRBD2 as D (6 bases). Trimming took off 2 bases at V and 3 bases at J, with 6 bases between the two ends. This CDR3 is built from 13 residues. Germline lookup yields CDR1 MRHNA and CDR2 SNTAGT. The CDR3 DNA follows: TGTGCCAGCAGTGACCGGGAGACAGATACGCAGTATTTT. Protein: CASSDRETDTQYF.

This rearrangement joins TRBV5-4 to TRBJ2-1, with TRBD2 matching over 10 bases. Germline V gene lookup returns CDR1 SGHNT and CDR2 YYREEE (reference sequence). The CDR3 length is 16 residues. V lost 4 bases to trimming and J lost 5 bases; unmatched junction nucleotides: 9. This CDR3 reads CASSPGASGGDNEQFF. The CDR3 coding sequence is TGTGCCAGCAGCCCGGGGGCTAGCGGGGGTGACAATGAGCAGTTCTTC.

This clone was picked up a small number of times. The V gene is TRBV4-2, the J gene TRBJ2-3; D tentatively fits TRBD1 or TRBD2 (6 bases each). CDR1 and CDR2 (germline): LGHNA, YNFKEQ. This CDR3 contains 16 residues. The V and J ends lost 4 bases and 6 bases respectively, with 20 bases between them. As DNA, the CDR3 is TGTGCCAGCAGCCTTCAAGTAGGACAGCGGGCGGATACGCAGTATTTT. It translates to CASSLQVGQRADTQYF.

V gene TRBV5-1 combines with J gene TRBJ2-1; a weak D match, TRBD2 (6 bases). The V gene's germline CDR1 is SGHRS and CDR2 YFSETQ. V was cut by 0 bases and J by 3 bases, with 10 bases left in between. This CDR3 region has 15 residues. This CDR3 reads CASSLEADYYNEQFF. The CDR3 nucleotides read TGCGCCAGCAGCTTGGAAGCGGACTACTACAATGAGCAGTTCTTC.